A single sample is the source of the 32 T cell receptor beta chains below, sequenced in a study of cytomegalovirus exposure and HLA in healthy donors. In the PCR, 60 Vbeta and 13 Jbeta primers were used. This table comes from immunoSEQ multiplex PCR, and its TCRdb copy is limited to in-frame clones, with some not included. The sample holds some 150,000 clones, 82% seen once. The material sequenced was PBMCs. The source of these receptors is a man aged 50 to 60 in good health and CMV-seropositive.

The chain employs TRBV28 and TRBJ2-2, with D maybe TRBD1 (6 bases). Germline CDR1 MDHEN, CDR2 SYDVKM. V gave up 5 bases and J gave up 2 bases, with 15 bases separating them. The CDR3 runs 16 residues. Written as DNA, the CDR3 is TGTGCCAGCAGTGGATGGACAGAGGCTAACACCGGGGAGCTGTTTTTT. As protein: CASSGWTEANTGELFF. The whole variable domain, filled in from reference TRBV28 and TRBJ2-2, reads DVKVTQSSRYLVKRTGEKVFLECVQDMDHENMFWYRQDPGLGLRLIYFSYDVKMKEKGDIPEGYSVSREKKERFSLILESASTNQTSMYLCASSGWTEANTGELFFGEGSRLTVL.

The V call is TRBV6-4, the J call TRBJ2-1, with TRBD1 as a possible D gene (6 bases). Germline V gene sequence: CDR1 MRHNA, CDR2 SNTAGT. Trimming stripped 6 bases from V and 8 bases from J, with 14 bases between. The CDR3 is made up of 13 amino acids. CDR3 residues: CASRLTGSDEQFF. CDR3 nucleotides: TGTGCCAGCAGGCTCACAGGGAGCGATGAGCAGTTCTTC.

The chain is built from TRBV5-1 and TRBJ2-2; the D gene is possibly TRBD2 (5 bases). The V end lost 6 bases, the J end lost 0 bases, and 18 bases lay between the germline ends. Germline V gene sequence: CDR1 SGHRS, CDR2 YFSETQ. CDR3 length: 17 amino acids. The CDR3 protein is CASTHRLRTSNTGELFF. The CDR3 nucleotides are TGCGCCAGCACCCACAGACTAAGAACTTCGAACACCGGGGAGCTGTTTTTT.

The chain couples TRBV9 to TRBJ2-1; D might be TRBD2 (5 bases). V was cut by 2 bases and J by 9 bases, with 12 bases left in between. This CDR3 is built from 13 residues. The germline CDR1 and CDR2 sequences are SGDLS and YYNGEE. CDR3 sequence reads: CASSVNSVGEQFF. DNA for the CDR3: TGTGCCAGCAGCGTGAATAGCGTCGGTGAGCAGTTCTTC. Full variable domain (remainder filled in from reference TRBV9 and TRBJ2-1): DSGVTQTPKHLITATGQRVTLRCSPRSGDLSVYWYQQSLDQGLQFLIQYYNGEERAKGNILERFSAQQFPDLHSELNLSSLELGDSALYFCASSVNSVGEQFFGPGTRLTVL.

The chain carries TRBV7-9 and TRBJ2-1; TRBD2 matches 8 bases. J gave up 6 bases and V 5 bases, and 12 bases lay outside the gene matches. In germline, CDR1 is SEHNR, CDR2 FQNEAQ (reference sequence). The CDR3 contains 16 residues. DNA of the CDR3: TGTGCCAGCAGCCCCAACACGGGGGGGTCGGTCAATGAGCAGTTCTTC. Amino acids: CASSPNTGGSVNEQFF.

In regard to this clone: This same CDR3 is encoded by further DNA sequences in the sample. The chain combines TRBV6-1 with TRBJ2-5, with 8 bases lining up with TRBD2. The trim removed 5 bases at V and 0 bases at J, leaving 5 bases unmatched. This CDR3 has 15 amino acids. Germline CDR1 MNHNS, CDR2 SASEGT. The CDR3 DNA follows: TGTGCCAGCAGTAGAACGGGGGGGTACCAAGAGACCCAGTACTTC. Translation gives CASSRTGGYQETQYF.

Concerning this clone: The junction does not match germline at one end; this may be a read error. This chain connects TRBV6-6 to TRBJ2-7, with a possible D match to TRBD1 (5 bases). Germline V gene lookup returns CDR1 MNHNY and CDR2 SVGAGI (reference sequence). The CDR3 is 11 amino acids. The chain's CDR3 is CAGSTTAEQYF. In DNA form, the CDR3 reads TGTGCCGGCAGTACGACAGCCGAGCAGTACTTC.

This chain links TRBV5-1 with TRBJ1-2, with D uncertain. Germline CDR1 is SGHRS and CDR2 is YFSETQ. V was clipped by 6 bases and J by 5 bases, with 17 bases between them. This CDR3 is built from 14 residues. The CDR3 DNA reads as TGCGCCAGCACCGACTCCTCCTTTGATTATGGCTACACCTTC. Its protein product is CASTDSSFDYGYTF.

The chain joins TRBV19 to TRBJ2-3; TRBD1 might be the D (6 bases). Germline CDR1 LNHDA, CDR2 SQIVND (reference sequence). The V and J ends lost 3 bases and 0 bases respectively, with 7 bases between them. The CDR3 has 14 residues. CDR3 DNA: TGTGCCAGTAGTATTACAGGGAGCACAGATACGCAGTATTTT. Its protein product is CASSITGSTDTQYF.

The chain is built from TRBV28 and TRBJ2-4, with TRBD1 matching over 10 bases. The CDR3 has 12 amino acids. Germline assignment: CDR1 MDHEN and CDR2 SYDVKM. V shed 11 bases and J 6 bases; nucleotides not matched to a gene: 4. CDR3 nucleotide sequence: TGTGCCTCGGACAGGGGGGGAAACATTCAGTACTTC. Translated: CASDRGGNIQYF. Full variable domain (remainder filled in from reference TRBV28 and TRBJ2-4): DVKVTQSSRYLVKRTGEKVFLECVQDMDHENMFWYRQDPGLGLRLIYFSYDVKMKEKGDIPEGYSVSREKKERFSLILESASTNQTSMYLCASDRGGNIQYFGAGTRLSVL.

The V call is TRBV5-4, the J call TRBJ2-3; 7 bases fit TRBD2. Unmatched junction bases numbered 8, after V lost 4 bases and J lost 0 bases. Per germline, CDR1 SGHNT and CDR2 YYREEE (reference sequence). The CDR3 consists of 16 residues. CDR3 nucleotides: TGTGCCAGCAGCCCCCAGGGCGGGAGAAGCACAGATACGCAGTATTTT. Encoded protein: CASSPQGGRSTDTQYF.

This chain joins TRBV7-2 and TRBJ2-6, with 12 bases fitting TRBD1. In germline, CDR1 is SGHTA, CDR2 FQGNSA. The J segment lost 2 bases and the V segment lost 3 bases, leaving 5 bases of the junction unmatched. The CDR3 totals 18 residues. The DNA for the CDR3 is TGTGCCAGCAGCTTTGGGACAGGGGGCCTGGCTGGGGCCAACGTCCTGACTTTC. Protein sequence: CASSFGTGGLAGANVLTF.

The CDR3 nucleotides are TGCGCCAGCAGCCAAACCAAATCTAGGGAGACCCAGTACTTC. Its protein is CASSQTKSRETQYF. This chain uses TRBV4-3 with TRBJ2-5; D remains ambiguous. The V end lost 2 bases, the J end lost 5 bases, and 12 bases lay between the germline ends. Germline V lookup: CDR1 LGHNA, CDR2 YSLEER. The CDR3 has 14 residues.

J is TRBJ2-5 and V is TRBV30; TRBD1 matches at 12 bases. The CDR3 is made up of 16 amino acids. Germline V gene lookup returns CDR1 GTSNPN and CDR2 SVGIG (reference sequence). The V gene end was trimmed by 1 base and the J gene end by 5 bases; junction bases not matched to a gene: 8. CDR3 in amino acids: CAWSAYGTGGMETQYF. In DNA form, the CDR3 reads TGTGCCTGGAGTGCATACGGGACAGGGGGCATGGAGACCCAGTACTTC.

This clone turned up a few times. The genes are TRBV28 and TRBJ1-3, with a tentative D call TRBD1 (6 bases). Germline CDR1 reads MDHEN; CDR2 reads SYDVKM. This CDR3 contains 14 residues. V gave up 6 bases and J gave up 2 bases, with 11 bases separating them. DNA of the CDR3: TGTGCCAGCAGGCTGAAGGGGGCTGGAAACACCATATATTTT. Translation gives CASRLKGAGNTIYF. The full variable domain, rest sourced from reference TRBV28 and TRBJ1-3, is DVKVTQSSRYLVKRTGEKVFLECVQDMDHENMFWYRQDPGLGLRLIYFSYDVKMKEKGDIPEGYSVSREKKERFSLILESASTNQTSMYLCASRLKGAGNTIYFGEGSWLTVV.

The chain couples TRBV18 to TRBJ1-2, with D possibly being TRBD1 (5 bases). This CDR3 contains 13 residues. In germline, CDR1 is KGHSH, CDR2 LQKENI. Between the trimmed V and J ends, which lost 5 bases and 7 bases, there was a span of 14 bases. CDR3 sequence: CASSSTDSPGYTF. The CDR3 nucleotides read TGTGCCAGCTCATCAACCGACAGCCCTGGCTACACCTTC. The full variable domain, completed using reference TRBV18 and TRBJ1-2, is NAGVMQNPRHLVRRRGQEARLRCSPMKGHSHVYWYRQLPEEGLKFMVYLQKENIIDESGMPKERFSAEFPKEGPSILRIQQVVRGDSAAYFCASSSTDSPGYTFGSGTRLTVV.

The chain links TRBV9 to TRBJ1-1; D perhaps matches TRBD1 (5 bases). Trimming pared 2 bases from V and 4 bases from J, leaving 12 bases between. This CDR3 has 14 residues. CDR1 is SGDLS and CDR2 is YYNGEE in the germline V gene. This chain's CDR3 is CASSVGGEPTEAFF. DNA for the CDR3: TGTGCCAGCAGCGTGGGGGGGGAACCCACTGAAGCTTTCTTT.

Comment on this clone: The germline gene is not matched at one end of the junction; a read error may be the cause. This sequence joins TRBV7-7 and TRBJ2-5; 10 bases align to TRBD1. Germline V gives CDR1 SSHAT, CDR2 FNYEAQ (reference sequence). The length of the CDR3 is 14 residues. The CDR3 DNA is TGTGCTAGCAGCTTAGGGACAGGGGTGGAGACCCAGTACTTC. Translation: CASSLGTGVETQYF.

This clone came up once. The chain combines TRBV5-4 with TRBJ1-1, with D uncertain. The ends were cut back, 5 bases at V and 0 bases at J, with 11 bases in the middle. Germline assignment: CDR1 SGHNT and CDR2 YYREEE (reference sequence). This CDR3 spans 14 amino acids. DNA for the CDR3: TGTGCCAGCAGGGAGGGTGCGGTGAACACTGAAGCTTTCTTT. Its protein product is CASREGAVNTEAFF.

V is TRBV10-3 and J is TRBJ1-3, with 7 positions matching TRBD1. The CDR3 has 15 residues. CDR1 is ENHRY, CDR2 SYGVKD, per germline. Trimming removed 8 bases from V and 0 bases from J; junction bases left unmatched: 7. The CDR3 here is CAISTGSSSGNTIYF. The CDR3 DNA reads TGTGCCATCTCGACAGGGTCCTCCTCTGGAAACACCATATATTTT.

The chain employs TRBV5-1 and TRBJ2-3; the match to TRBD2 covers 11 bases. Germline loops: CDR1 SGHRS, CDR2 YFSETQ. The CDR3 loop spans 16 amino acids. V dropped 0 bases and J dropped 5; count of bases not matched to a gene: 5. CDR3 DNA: TGCGCCAGCAGCTTGGCGGGGACTAGCGGTGGAGATACGCAGTATTTT. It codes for CASSLAGTSGGDTQYF.

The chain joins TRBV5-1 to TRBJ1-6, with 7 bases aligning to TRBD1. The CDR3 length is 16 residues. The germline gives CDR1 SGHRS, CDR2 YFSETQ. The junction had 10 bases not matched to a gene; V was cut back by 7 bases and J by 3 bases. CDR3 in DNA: TGCGCCAGCTCTCGGACCGGGACAGTCTATAATTCACCCCTCCACTTT. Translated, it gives CASSRTGTVYNSPLHF.

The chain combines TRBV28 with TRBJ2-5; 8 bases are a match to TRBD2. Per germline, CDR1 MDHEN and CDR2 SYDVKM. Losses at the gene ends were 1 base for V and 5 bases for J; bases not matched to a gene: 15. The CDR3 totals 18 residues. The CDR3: CASSLSFPSGRGGETQYF. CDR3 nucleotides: TGTGCCAGCAGTTTATCCTTCCCGAGCGGGAGAGGTGGGGAGACCCAGTACTTC.

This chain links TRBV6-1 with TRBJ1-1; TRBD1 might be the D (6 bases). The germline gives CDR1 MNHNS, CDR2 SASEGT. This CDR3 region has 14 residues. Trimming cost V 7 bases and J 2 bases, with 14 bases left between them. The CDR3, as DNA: TGTGCCAGCACTACGGGACAAACAAACACTGAAGCTTTCTTT. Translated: CASTTGQTNTEAFF.

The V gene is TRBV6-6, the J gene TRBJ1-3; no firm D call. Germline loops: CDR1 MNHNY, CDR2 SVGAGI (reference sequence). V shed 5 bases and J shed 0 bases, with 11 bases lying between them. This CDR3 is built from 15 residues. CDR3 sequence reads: CASSSGPSSGNTIYF. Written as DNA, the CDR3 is TGTGCCAGCAGTAGTGGCCCTAGCTCTGGAAACACCATATATTTT.

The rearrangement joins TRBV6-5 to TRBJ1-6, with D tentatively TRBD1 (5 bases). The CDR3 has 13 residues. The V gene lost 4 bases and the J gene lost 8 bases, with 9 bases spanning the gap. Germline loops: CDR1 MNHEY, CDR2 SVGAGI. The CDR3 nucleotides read TGTGCCAGCAGTTCAGACAGTTATTCACCCCTCCACTTT. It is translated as CASSSDSYSPLHF.

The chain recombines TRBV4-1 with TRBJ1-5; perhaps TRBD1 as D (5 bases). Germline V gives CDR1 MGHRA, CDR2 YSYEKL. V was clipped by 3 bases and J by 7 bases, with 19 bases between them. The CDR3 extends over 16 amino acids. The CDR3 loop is CASSQTQGGAWQPQHF. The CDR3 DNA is TGCGCCAGCAGCCAGACTCAAGGAGGGGCATGGCAGCCCCAGCATTTT.

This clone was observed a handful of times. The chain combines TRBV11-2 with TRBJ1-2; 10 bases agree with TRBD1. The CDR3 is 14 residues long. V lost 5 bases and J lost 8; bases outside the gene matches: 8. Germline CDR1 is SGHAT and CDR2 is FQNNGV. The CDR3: CASSQGTGEVGYTF. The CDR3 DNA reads TGTGCCAGCAGCCAAGGGACAGGGGAGGTAGGCTACACCTTC.

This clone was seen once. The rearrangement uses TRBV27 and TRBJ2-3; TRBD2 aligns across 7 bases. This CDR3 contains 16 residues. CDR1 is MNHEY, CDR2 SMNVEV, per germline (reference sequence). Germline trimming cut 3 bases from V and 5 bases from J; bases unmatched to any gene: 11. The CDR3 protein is CASSFSGDRSVDTQYF. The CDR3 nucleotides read TGTGCCAGCAGTTTCAGCGGGGATAGGTCAGTAGATACGCAGTATTTT.

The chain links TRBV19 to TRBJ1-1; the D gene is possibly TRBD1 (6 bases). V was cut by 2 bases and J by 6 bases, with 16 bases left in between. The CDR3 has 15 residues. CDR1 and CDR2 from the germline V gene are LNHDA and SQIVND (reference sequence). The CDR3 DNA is TGTGCCAGTAGTATACCGGAGGACAGCCCCGCTGAAGCTTTCTTT. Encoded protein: CASSIPEDSPAEAFF.

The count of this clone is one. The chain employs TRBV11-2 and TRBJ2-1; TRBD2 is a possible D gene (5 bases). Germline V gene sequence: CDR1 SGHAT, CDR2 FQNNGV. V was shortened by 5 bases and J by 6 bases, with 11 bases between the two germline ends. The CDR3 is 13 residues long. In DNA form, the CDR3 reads TGTGCCAGCAGCCCGGGGAATGTCAATGAGCAGTTCTTC. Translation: CASSPGNVNEQFF.

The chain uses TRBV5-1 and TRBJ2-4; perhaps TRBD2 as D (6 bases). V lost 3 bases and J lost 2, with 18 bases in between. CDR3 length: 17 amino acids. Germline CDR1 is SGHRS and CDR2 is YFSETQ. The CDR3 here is CASSWGTSRETKNIQYF. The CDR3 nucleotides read TGCGCCAGCAGCTGGGGGACTTCCCGCGAGACCAAAAACATTCAGTACTTC.